The 19 T cell receptor beta chains in this list originate from one sample, sequenced in a study of cytomegalovirus exposure and HLA in healthy donors. PCR amplification relied on 60 Vbeta primers (plus 13 Jbeta primers). TCRdb's table, derived via immunoSEQ multiplex PCR, lists solely in-frame clones and lacks some. Its clone listing holds around 130,000 clones. The sequenced sample consisted of PBMCs. Receptor source: a woman aged 55-70 years in good health and CMV-seronegative.

The V gene is TRBV29-1, the J gene TRBJ2-7, with 10 bases matching TRBD1. CDR3 size: 12 residues. The V segment lost 7 bases and the J segment 5 bases; nucleotides outside the gene matches: 5. Looked up from germline, CDR1 is SQVTM and CDR2 is ANQGSEA. The CDR3 nucleotides are TGCAGCGCCGGGACAGGGGCTCACGAGCAGTACTTC. Residues: CSAGTGAHEQYF.

This sequence joins TRBV10-2 and TRBJ2-7, with 9 bases aligning to TRBD1. The CDR3 extends over 14 amino acids. V shed 5 bases and J 4 bases; nucleotides not matched to a gene: 6. The germline gives CDR1 WSHSY, CDR2 SAAADI. The chain's CDR3 is CASSWPQGAYEQYF. The CDR3 DNA reads as TGCGCCAGCAGTTGGCCACAGGGGGCTTACGAGCAGTACTTC.

Here the CDR3 reads CASSAPGSRRETQYF. The CDR3 coding sequence is TGTGCCAGCAGCGCACCCGGGAGCCGGAGAGAGACCCAGTACTTC. V usage is TRBV2 and J usage is TRBJ2-5, with a weak D call TRBD2 (6 bases). CDR1 is SNHLY and CDR2 is FYNNEI in the germline V gene. The CDR3 totals 15 residues. V shed 6 bases and J shed 4 bases, with 18 bases lying between them.

V usage is TRBV18 and J usage is TRBJ1-3; D ambiguous. Looked up from germline, CDR1 is KGHSH and CDR2 is LQKENI. V lost 5 bases and J 4 bases, leaving 18 bases between the germline ends. The CDR3 runs 16 residues. CDR3 amino acids: CASSSTVSGKGNTIYF. CDR3 nucleotides: TGTGCCAGCTCATCAACCGTGTCGGGGAAAGGAAACACCATATATTTT. The variable domain in full, with the rest retrieved from reference TRBV18 and TRBJ1-3, is NAGVMQNPRHLVRRRGQEARLRCSPMKGHSHVYWYRQLPEEGLKFMVYLQKENIIDESGMPKERFSAEFPKEGPSILRIQQVVRGDSAAYFCASSSTVSGKGNTIYFGEGSWLTVV.

The rearrangement uses TRBV19 and TRBJ1-1, with 9 bases that match TRBD1. V shed 4 bases and J 5 bases; nucleotides not matched to a gene: 5. CDR1 LNHDA and CDR2 SQIVND come from the germline V gene (reference sequence). The CDR3 is made up of 14 amino acids. DNA for the CDR3: TGTGCCAGTAGTAGGGACAGGGCCCTGACTGAAGCTTTCTTT. Translation gives CASSRDRALTEAFF.

On this clone itself: The same CDR3 arises from other DNA sequences in this sample as well. The chain combines TRBV11-2 with TRBJ1-2; 7 nucleotides line up with TRBD1. V gave up 5 bases and J gave up 3 bases; unmatched junction bases: 3. This CDR3 is built from 13 residues. Germline V CDR1 and CDR2: SGHAT, FQNNGV. CDR3 in amino acids: CASSPGQDYGYTF. The DNA for the CDR3 is TGTGCCAGCAGCCCCGGACAGGACTATGGCTACACCTTC.

The chain has TRBV5-1 and TRBJ2-4, with D possibly matching TRBD1 (6 bases). The CDR3 consists of 14 residues. Per germline, CDR1 SGHRS and CDR2 YFSETQ. V was clipped by 4 bases and J by 7 bases, with 15 bases between them. The chain's CDR3 is CASSQERGTNIQYF. As DNA, the CDR3 is TGCGCCAGCAGCCAGGAAAGGGGGACCAACATTCAGTACTTC.

The rearrangement links TRBV9 to TRBJ1-2; D remains unclear. Germline loops: CDR1 SGDLS, CDR2 YYNGEE. V was trimmed by 4 bases and J by 8 bases, leaving 21 bases between them. CDR3 length equals 15 residues. In DNA form, the CDR3 reads TGTGCCAGCAGCTACATGGACTTCTCACCGGGGGGCTACACCTTC. This encodes CASSYMDFSPGGYTF.

The chain combines TRBV29-1 with TRBJ2-5, with a weak D call TRBD1 (6 bases). The CDR3 consists of 13 residues. Trimming stripped 6 bases from V and 1 base from J, with 12 bases between. CDR1 SQVTM and CDR2 ANQGSEA come from the germline V gene. CDR3 in amino acids: CSVLQGLQETQYF. The CDR3 bases are TGCAGCGTCCTACAGGGCCTCCAAGAGACCCAGTACTTC.

The chain combines TRBV6-5 with TRBJ1-2; 9 bases are a match to TRBD1. Germline-derived CDR1 and CDR2 are MNHEY and SVGAGI. This CDR3 is 14 amino acids long. V was clipped by 6 bases and J by 4 bases; unmatched bases: 6. CDR3 residues: CASSRDRGFYGYTF. CDR3 in DNA: TGTGCCAGCAGCCGCGACAGGGGGTTCTATGGCTACACCTTC.

The J gene is TRBJ2-7, the V gene TRBV21-1; no check of the table's D call, TRBD2, against the DNA was made. TRBV21-1 is flagged as a pseudogene. The CDR3 totals 10 residues. The CDR3 is CASSSSGQYF. The CDR3 nucleotides are TGTGCCAGCAGCTCAAGCGGGCAGTACTTC.

This chain connects TRBV28 to TRBJ1-1; tentative D call: TRBD1 (6 bases). Germline lookup yields CDR1 MDHEN and CDR2 SYDVKM. There are 14 residues in the CDR3. V was shortened by 0 bases and J by 4 bases, with 9 bases between the two germline ends. CDR3 protein: CASSLWGASTEAFF. In DNA form, the CDR3 reads TGTGCCAGCAGTTTATGGGGGGCGAGCACTGAAGCTTTCTTT.

This chain links TRBV9 with TRBJ2-1, with 7 bases identical to TRBD1. Unmatched junction bases numbered 4, after V lost 0 bases and J lost 1 base. The CDR3 sequence is 16 residues long. The germline gives CDR1 SGDLS, CDR2 YYNGEE. CDR3 sequence: CASSVVGTASYNEQFF. CDR3 coding DNA: TGTGCCAGCAGCGTAGTGGGGACAGCGTCCTACAATGAGCAGTTCTTC.

A word on this clone: The sample carries other DNA sequences with the same CDR3. The V call is TRBV5-1, the J call TRBJ1-1, with a possible D match to TRBD1 (5 bases). V lost 2 bases, J lost 4 bases, and 12 bases lay in between. The CDR3 is made up of 14 amino acids. Germline V lookup: CDR1 SGHRS, CDR2 YFSETQ. CDR3 amino acids: CASSFRGGSTEAFF. The CDR3, as DNA: TGCGCCAGCAGCTTTCGGGGGGGATCCACTGAAGCTTTCTTT.

The chain recombines TRBV2 with TRBJ1-1; 7 nucleotides match TRBD1. V gave up 3 bases and J gave up 8 bases; unmatched junction bases: 12. The CDR3 runs 15 residues. Germline assignment: CDR1 SNHLY and CDR2 FYNNEI. This CDR3 reads CASSEMPGVQGEAFF. In nucleotides, the CDR3 is TGTGCCAGCAGTGAGATGCCAGGGGTACAGGGGGAAGCTTTCTTT.

The rearrangement links TRBV30 to TRBJ2-6; TRBD2 matches at 10 bases. Per the germline V gene, CDR1 is GTSNPN and CDR2 is SVGIG (reference sequence). The CDR3 has 17 residues. Trimming took 1 base from V and 4 from J; bases not matched to a gene: 7. CDR3 in DNA: TGTGCCTGGAGTGGCCTAGCGGGAGTGGCAGGGGCCAACGTCCTGACTTTC. The encoded protein is CAWSGLAGVAGANVLTF.

V is TRBV5-1 and J is TRBJ2-7; perhaps TRBD1 as D (5 bases). Germline V gene sequence: CDR1 SGHRS, CDR2 YFSETQ. The CDR3 runs to 15 residues. V lost 4 bases to trimming and J lost 4 bases, with 18 bases between them. The CDR3 coding sequence is TGCGCCAGCAGCCCGGACCCCGCAGGGCGGTACGAGCAGTACTTC. Translation: CASSPDPAGRYEQYF.

J is TRBJ1-2 and V is TRBV4-1; 7 bases are shared with TRBD1. This CDR3 contains 16 residues. V shed 6 bases, J shed 0 bases, and the junction held 10 bases outside the gene matches. Germline loops: CDR1 MGHRA, CDR2 YSYEKL. This CDR3 is CASSQGQKKANYGYTF. The CDR3 region has the DNA TGCGCCAGCAGTCAGGGACAGAAAAAGGCTAACTATGGCTACACCTTC.

The chain joins TRBV19 to TRBJ2-1; TRBD2 agrees at 7 bases. J gave up 2 bases and V 11 bases, and 3 bases lay outside the gene matches. The CDR3 consists of 12 residues. Germline-derived CDR1 and CDR2 are LNHDA and SQIVND (reference sequence). The CDR3 spells CAARGTYNEQFF. The CDR3 DNA follows: TGTGCCGCGCGGGGGACCTACAATGAGCAGTTCTTC.